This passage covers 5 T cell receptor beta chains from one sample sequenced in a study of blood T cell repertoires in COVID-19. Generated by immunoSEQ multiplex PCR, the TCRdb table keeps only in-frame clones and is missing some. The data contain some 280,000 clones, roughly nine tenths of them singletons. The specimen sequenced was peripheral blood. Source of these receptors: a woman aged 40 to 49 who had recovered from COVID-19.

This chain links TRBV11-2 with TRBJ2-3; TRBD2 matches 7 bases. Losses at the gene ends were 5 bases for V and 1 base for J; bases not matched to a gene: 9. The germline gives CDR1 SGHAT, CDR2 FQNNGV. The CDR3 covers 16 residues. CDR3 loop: CASSRRGLGGTDTQYF. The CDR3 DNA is TGTGCCAGCAGCCGACGTGGACTAGGCGGCACAGATACGCAGTATTTT.

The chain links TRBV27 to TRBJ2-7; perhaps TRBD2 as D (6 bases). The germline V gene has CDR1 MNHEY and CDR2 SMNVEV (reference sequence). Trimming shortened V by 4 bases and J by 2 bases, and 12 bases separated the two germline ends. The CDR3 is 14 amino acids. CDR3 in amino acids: CASSSGGVTYEQYF. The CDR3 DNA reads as TGTGCCAGCAGTTCCGGGGGAGTAACCTACGAGCAGTACTTC.

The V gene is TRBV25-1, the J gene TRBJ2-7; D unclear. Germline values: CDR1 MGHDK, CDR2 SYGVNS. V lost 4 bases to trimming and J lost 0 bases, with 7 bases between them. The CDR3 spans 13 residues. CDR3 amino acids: CASSGPNSYEQYF. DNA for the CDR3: TGTGCCAGCAGTGGGCCGAACTCCTACGAGCAGTACTTC.

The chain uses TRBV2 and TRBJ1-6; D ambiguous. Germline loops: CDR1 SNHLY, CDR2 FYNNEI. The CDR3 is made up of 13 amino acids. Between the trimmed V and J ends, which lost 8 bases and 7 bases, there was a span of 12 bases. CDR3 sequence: CASASWLNSPLHF. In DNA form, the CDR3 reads TGTGCCAGCGCTAGCTGGTTGAATTCACCCCTCCACTTT.

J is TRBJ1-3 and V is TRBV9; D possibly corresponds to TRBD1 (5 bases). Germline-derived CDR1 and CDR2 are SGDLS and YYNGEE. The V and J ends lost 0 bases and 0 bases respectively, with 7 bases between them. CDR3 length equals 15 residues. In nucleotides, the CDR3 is TGTGCCAGCAGCGTAGGACAGAGCTCTGGAAACACCATATATTTT. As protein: CASSVGQSSGNTIYF.